This record concerns one TCR beta chain sequence. The antigen remains undetermined. These data originate in a study of cytomegalovirus exposure and HLA in healthy donors. General observations from the study: Cytomegalovirus association was assigned to about 150 TCR beta chains. In a later analysis, TCR beta V- and J-gene trimming was associated with a missense DCLRE1C variant.

PCR involved 60 Vbeta and 13 Jbeta primers. Sequencing was performed with immunoSEQ multiplex PCR; in TCRdb, only in-frame clones are kept and a portion is missing. The sample holds some 180,000 clones; about 77% are singletons and the top ten take 2% to 3%. The CDR3 runs to 17 residues. Germline V gene sequence: CDR1 GTSNPN, CDR2 SVGIG (reference sequence). Unmatched junction bases numbered 5, after V lost 4 bases and J lost 0 bases. Among the donors, all were healthy bone marrow donors. Despite likely unrecorded immune exposures, the donors were nominally healthy at the time of sampling. This clonotype was sampled from a woman in her twenties or thirties in good health and CMV-seropositive. The chain recombines TRBV30 with TRBJ2-6; 11 nucleotides align to TRBD1. The sequenced sample was PBMCs. The CDR3 region has the DNA TGTGCCTGGATAGAGGGACAGGGGGGCTCTGGGGCCAACGTCCTGACTTTC. Translating gives CAWIEGQGGSGANVLTF.